These T cell receptor beta chains were read from a single sample in a study of metastatic and nonmetastatic thyroid tumors. TCRdb reanalyzed the PCR reads via MiXCR. The sample gives fewer than 30,000 clones, roughly 19% of which show up once; about a quarter is in the top ten. Sequencing used blood. The receptors here all came from a male donor with papillary thyroid cancer or a benign thyroid nodule (not recorded which). Some clones in this sample may be carry-over from other donors' samples. Both conserved end residues are part of each CDR3. The D gene is left open where the match is weak. Some rows mark clone size as missing; the rest say once, few, many or name a class of expanded clone.

J: TRBJ2-7
size: many
V: TRBV6-1
D: TRBD2
CDR3: CASQTGQTSDEQYF
DNA: TGTGCCAGCCAAACAGGGCAGACTAGCGACGAGCAGTACTTC

J: TRBJ2-7
size: many
V: TRBV19
D: NA
CDR3: CASRPWDNSYEQYF
DNA: TGTGCCAGTAGGCCCTGGGACAACTCCTACGAGCAGTACTTC

J: TRBJ1-6
size: NA
V: TRBV6-7
D: NA
CDR3: CASRQDSVSPLNF
DNA: TGTGCCAGCAGACAAGACAGCGTTTCACCCCTCAACTTT

J: TRBJ2-7
size: many
V: TRBV27
D: TRBD1
CDR3: CASSLGTGVDEQYF
DNA: TGTGCCAGCAGTTTAGGGACAGGGGTGGACGAGCAGTACTTC

J: TRBJ2-7
size: medium-sized
V: TRBV30
D: NA
CDR3: CAWSAGYEQYF
DNA: TGTGCCTGGAGTGCTGGGTACGAGCAGTACTTC

J: TRBJ1-2
size: many
V: TRBV18
D: NA
CDR3: CASSPGGSWGYTF
DNA: TGTGCCAGCTCACCAGGGGGATCGTGGGGCTACACCTTC

J: TRBJ2-3
size: many
V: TRBV6-1
D: NA
CDR3: CASGLMKGADTQYF
DNA: TGTGCCAGCGGACTCATGAAGGGCGCAGATACGCAGTATTTT

J: TRBJ1-6
size: many
V: TRBV28
D: NA
CDR3: CASSRVVGAESPLHF
DNA: TGTGCCAGCAGTCGGGTCGTGGGGGCTGAGTCACCCCTCCACTTT

J: TRBJ2-3
size: many
V: TRBV7-2
D: NA
CDR3: CASSPAKADTQYF
DNA: TGTGCCAGCAGCCCGGCAAAGGCAGATACGCAGTATTTT

J: TRBJ2-6
size: many
V: TRBV19
D: NA
CDR3: CASSIEGNSGANVLTF
DNA: TGTGCCAGTAGTATAGAAGGGAACTCTGGGGCCAACGTCCTGACTTTC

J: TRBJ2-3
size: many
V: TRBV20-1
D: TRBD1
CDR3: CSAITGVDTQYF
DNA: TGCAGTGCCATTACAGGGGTAGATACGCAGTATTTT

J: TRBJ2-7
size: NA
V: TRBV5-1
D: NA
CDR3: CASSLTGNEQYF
DNA: TGCGCCAGCAGCTTGACAGGGAACGAGCAGTACTTC

J: TRBJ2-6
size: many
V: TRBV30
D: NA
CDR3: CAGTPFRSGANVLTF
DNA: TGTGCCGGGACCCCCTTTCGCTCTGGGGCCAACGTCCTGACTTTC

J: TRBJ1-6
size: many
V: TRBV14
D: NA
CDR3: CASSQIRGSPLHF
DNA: TGTGCCAGCAGCCAGATTAGGGGCTCACCCCTCCACTTT

J: TRBJ1-1
size: many
V: TRBV5-1
D: TRBD1
CDR3: CASSLAPGQGSEAFF
DNA: TGCGCCAGCAGCTTAGCCCCGGGACAGGGCTCTGAAGCTTTCTTT

J: TRBJ1-1
size: many
V: TRBV12-3/TRBV12-4
D: NA
CDR3: CASTRTANTEAFF
DNA: TGTGCCAGCACCCGGACCGCAAACACTGAAGCTTTCTTT

J: TRBJ1-5
size: many
V: TRBV6-1
D: NA
CDR3: CASSVFSGGNQPQHF
DNA: TGTGCCAGCAGTGTCTTCTCGGGGGGCAATCAGCCCCAGCATTTT

J: TRBJ1-6
size: NA
V: TRBV30
D: NA
CDR3: CACEGWRNSPLHF
DNA: TGTGCCTGCGAGGGGTGGAGAAATTCACCCCTCCACTTT

J: TRBJ2-7
size: many
V: TRBV2
D: NA
CDR3: CASSAGLRQYF
DNA: TGTGCCAGCAGTGCAGGGTTACGGCAGTACTTC

J: TRBJ1-4
size: many
V: TRBV3-1
D: NA
CDR3: CASSQVDRLFF
DNA: TGTGCCAGCAGCCAGGTAGACAGGCTGTTTTTT

J: TRBJ2-7
size: NA
V: TRBV20-1
D: NA
CDR3: CSASSATSYEQYF
DNA: TGCAGTGCTAGTTCCGCTACCTCCTACGAGCAGTACTTC

J: TRBJ1-6
size: NA
V: TRBV15
D: NA
CDR3: CATCRERFGGRYYSPLHF
DNA: TGTGCCACCTGCAGAGAGAGGTTCGGGGGGCGCTATTATTCACCCCTCCACTTT

J: TRBJ1-5
size: medium-sized
V: TRBV4-1
D: TRBD1
CDR3: CASRQGSGPQHF
DNA: TGCGCCAGCAGACAGGGGTCTGGGCCCCAGCATTTT

J: TRBJ1-2
size: medium-sized
V: TRBV11-3
D: NA
CDR3: CASSLHRQGPGYTF
DNA: TGTGCCAGCAGCTTGCATCGGCAAGGGCCTGGCTACACCTTC

J: TRBJ1-5
size: many
V: TRBV18
D: NA
CDR3: CASSPTGPGGGNQPQHF
DNA: TGTGCCAGCTCACCAACGGGCCCGGGGGGCGGCAATCAGCCCCAGCATTTT

J: TRBJ2-1
size: many
V: TRBV9
D: NA
CDR3: CASSVAPRGYNEQFF
DNA: TGTGCCAGCAGCGTAGCTCCTAGGGGGTACAATGAGCAGTTCTTC

J: TRBJ2-1
size: many
V: TRBV11-1
D: TRBD1
CDR3: CASSLDRKQGSWDEQFF
DNA: TGTGCCAGCAGCTTAGATCGTAAACAGGGGTCTTGGGATGAGCAGTTCTTC